The TCR beta chain under discussion was sequenced for a study of shared clonotypes between healthy human individuals. The length of the CDR3 is 13 residues. Germline-derived CDR1 and CDR2 are LGHNA and YSLEER. V lost 1 base and J 10 bases, leaving 11 bases between the germline ends. Deep level was the assay's run setting. The material for each subset, its genomic DNA, was split evenly across several immunoSEQ plates. Assay: immunoSEQ multiplex PCR; the TCRdb copy retains only in-frame clones and omits some. The sample lists about 490,000 clones, 76% seen once, with 10% to 15% in the top ten. Sequenced material: PBMCs. The TCR sequence derives from a woman aged 40 to 50 in good health. Some clones in this sample may be carry-over from other donors' samples. The chain joins TRBV4-3 to TRBJ2-1; D not resolved. CDR3 sequence: CASSQVFRVEQFF. As DNA, the CDR3 is TGCGCCAGCAGCCAAGTTTTCCGGGTCGAGCAGTTCTTC.